This T cell receptor beta chain originates from a study of cytotoxic CD8 clonotypes in ibrutinib-treated CLL. Study-level results: Progressing patients had sampling times that differed from those of sustained-remission patients.

This CDR3 is built from 14 residues. Germline V gives CDR1 GTSNPN, CDR2 SVGIG (reference sequence). V lost 5 bases to trimming and J lost 0 bases, with 10 bases between them. The intended depth for sequencing was 1 in 200,000 to 1 in 1 million T cells. The repertoire was sequenced with immunoSEQ multiplex PCR; TCRdb's copy has only in-frame clones and lacks some. The sample includes roughly 250,000 clones, about three quarters of them seen just once. Of note for this clone: Its cognate antigen is unknown.

The sequence came from a human donor with chronic lymphocytic leukemia. This rearrangement joins TRBV30 to TRBJ1-4, with D hard to call. This material consisted of PBMCs, taken after 24 months of ibrutinib treatment. CDR3 loop: CAWADRSTNEKLFF. The DNA of the CDR3 is TGTGCCTGGGCCGACCGTTCAACTAATGAAAAACTGTTTTTT.